Following are 32 T cell receptor beta chains from one sample sequenced in a study of cytomegalovirus exposure and HLA in healthy donors. Primers included in the PCR were 60 Vbeta and 13 Jbeta primers. Sequenced by immunoSEQ multiplex PCR; TCRdb stores in-frame clones only, minus some. The sample holds 100,000 to 150,000 clones, about 70% seen once. Material for sequencing was PBMCs. The receptors originated from a woman between 40 and 50 years old in good health and CMV-seropositive.

This clone was observed a handful of times. This chain joins TRBV15 and TRBJ2-7; possibly TRBD1 for D (6 bases). The CDR3 covers 13 residues. Trimming left V 2 bases short and J 3 bases short, with 8 bases between. Germline assignment: CDR1 LNHNV and CDR2 YYDKDF (reference sequence). The CDR3 loop reads CATSRPQGYEQYF. The CDR3, as DNA: TGTGCCACCAGCAGACCACAGGGCTACGAGCAGTACTTC. The whole variable domain, remainder taken from reference TRBV15 and TRBJ2-7, is DAMVIQNPRYQVTQFGKPVTLSCSQTLNHNVMYWYQQKSSQAPKLLFHYYDKDFNNEADTPDNFQSRRPNTSFCFLDIRSPGLGDTAMYLCATSRPQGYEQYFGPGTRLTVT.

The V call is TRBV7-6, the J call TRBJ2-5; 10 nucleotides match TRBD2. Germline loops: CDR1 SGHVS, CDR2 FNYEAQ. The CDR3 extends over 15 amino acids. After removal of 1 base from V and 1 base from J, the junction contained 0 bases not matched to a gene. CDR3 amino acids: CASSLGTSGQETQYF. CDR3 nucleotides: TGTGCCAGCAGCTTAGGGACTAGCGGCCAAGAGACCCAGTACTTC.

The V call is TRBV6-1, the J call TRBJ2-7; 7 bases align to TRBD1. Germline V gene lookup returns CDR1 MNHNS and CDR2 SASEGT. CDR3 size: 14 residues. Trimming took 3 bases from V and 6 from J; bases not matched to a gene: 8. The CDR3 DNA reads as TGTGCCAGCAGTGATACCGACAGGGCGAGCGAGCAGTACTTC. This codes for CASSDTDRASEQYF.

The rearrangement links TRBV27 to TRBJ2-7; TRBD2 aligns across 9 bases. Germline loops: CDR1 MNHEY, CDR2 SMNVEV (reference sequence). J lost 3 bases, V lost 5 bases, and 5 bases had no gene match. The CDR3 totals 14 residues. The CDR3 DNA is TGTGCCAGCAGTCCCGGGACTAGCAGCTACGAGCAGTACTTC. Residues: CASSPGTSSYEQYF.

The gene calls are TRBV30 and TRBJ1-2, with TRBD1 as a possible D gene (5 bases). CDR3 length: 16 residues. The V gene's germline CDR1 is GTSNPN and CDR2 SVGIG (reference sequence). V was trimmed by 1 base and J by 5 bases, leaving 20 bases between them. The DNA of the CDR3 is TGTGCCTGGAGTGCGCCATCCCTCACAGGCAGATATGGCTACACCTTC. It encodes CAWSAPSLTGRYGYTF.

This rearrangement joins TRBV6-6 to TRBJ1-4, with 7 bases lining up with TRBD1. There are 15 residues in the CDR3. Germline trimming cut 8 bases from V and 0 bases from J; bases unmatched to any gene: 6. Looked up from germline, CDR1 is MNHNY and CDR2 is SVGAGI (reference sequence). The DNA of the CDR3 is TGTGCCAGCGGTGACAGGGCCACAACTAATGAAAAACTGTTTTTT. This gives the protein CASGDRATTNEKLFF.

The chain links TRBV5-4 to TRBJ1-2, with TRBD1 matching over 9 bases. In germline, CDR1 is SGHNT, CDR2 YYREEE (reference sequence). This CDR3 contains 14 residues. V lost 2 bases and J lost 12; bases outside the gene matches: 11. The CDR3 here is CASSFGDRATVDTF. The CDR3 nucleotides read TGTGCCAGCAGCTTTGGGGACAGGGCTACCGTCGACACCTTC.

The chain has TRBV2 and TRBJ2-3; 9 bases fit TRBD2. CDR3 length equals 14 residues. In germline, CDR1 is SNHLY, CDR2 FYNNEI. V shed 5 bases and J 2 bases; nucleotides not matched to a gene: 2. CDR3 bases: TGTGCCAGCAGTCTAGCGGGGCCCACAGATACGCAGTATTTT. This encodes CASSLAGPTDTQYF.

This clone was seen more than once but under ten times. The J gene is TRBJ1-4, the V gene TRBV18; 11 bases align to TRBD1. J was trimmed by 8 bases and V by 6 bases; bases with no gene match: 8. CDR3 length: 15 amino acids. Germline-derived CDR1 and CDR2 are KGHSH and LQKENI. The chain's CDR3 is CASSDRGHHFEKLFF. The CDR3 nucleotides read TGTGCCAGCTCGGACAGGGGGCATCACTTCGAAAAACTGTTTTTT.

The CDR3 region has the DNA TGTGCCAGCAGTTACTCAGGACAGGGTGGCTACACCTTC. Amino acid sequence: CASSYSGQGGYTF. The rearrangement links TRBV6-5 to TRBJ1-2; TRBD1 agrees at 8 bases. The CDR3 is 13 residues long. The V gene end was trimmed by 0 bases and the J gene end by 7 bases; junction bases not matched to a gene: 1. The germline CDR1 and CDR2 sequences are MNHEY and SVGAGI.

This rearrangement joins TRBV7-9 to TRBJ1-2; no reliable D call. The germline gives CDR1 SEHNR, CDR2 FQNEAQ (reference sequence). There are 13 residues in the CDR3. The CDR3 loop reads CAAWEEDNYGYTF. The CDR3, as DNA: TGTGCTGCCTGGGAGGAGGATAACTATGGCTACACCTTC. Complete variable domain (other parts from reference TRBV7-9 and TRBJ1-2): DTGVSQNPRHKITKRGQNVTFRCDPISEHNRLYWYRQTLGQGPEFLTYFQNEAQLEKSRLLSDRFSAERPKGSFSTLEIQRTEQGDSAMYLCAAWEEDNYGYTFGSGTRLTVV.

The chain combines TRBV28 with TRBJ1-1; 7 bases match TRBD1. The germline gives CDR1 MDHEN, CDR2 SYDVKM. This CDR3 is built from 17 residues. The ends lost 6 bases at V and 2 bases at J; junction bases unmatched: 15. This CDR3 is CASSIRGTRKDNTEAFF. CDR3 nucleotides: TGTGCCAGCAGCATCAGGGGGACAAGGAAAGATAACACTGAAGCTTTCTTT.

The rearrangement uses TRBV6-5 and TRBJ2-1; no firm D call. The CDR3 consists of 13 residues. Germline V gene sequence: CDR1 MNHEY, CDR2 SVGAGI. V lost 5 bases and J 7 bases, leaving 12 bases between the germline ends. The CDR3 protein is CASSERAGNEQFF. The CDR3 nucleotides are TGTGCCAGCAGTGAAAGAGCCGGGAATGAGCAGTTCTTC.

The V call is TRBV9, the J call TRBJ1-2; 8 bases are a match to TRBD1. This CDR3 is built from 17 residues. Germline CDR1 reads SGDLS; CDR2 reads YYNGEE. Trimming at V came to 0 bases and at J to 4 bases, leaving 11 bases not matched to a gene. The chain's CDR3 is CASSVEGQGVWGYGYTF. The CDR3 coding sequence is TGTGCCAGCAGCGTAGAAGGACAGGGAGTGTGGGGCTATGGCTACACCTTC.

The table lists this clone with a few counts. The J gene is TRBJ2-5, the V gene TRBV5-1; 12 bases match TRBD2. The end of the DNA aligns better with TRBJ2-7, so the J call may be wrong. Per germline, CDR1 SGHRS and CDR2 YFSETQ. The CDR3 spans 20 residues. CDR3 in DNA: TGCGCCAGCAGCCTTCCTCGGGTGACTAGCGGGAGTCTGACCACCTACGAGCAGTACTTC. This codes for CASSLPRVTSGSLTTYEQYF.

The rearrangement links TRBV19 to TRBJ2-3; 9 nucleotides match TRBD2. The J segment lost 4 bases and the V segment lost 5 bases, leaving 4 bases of the junction unmatched. This CDR3 is built from 14 residues. Germline CDR1 and CDR2: LNHDA and SQIVND (reference sequence). The CDR3 DNA reads TGTGCCAGTAGTCGCGGGGGGGCAGCAGATACGCAGTATTTT. This translates into CASSRGGAADTQYF.

V usage is TRBV14 and J usage is TRBJ1-2, with D possibly being TRBD1 (5 bases). Germline-derived CDR1 and CDR2 are SGHDN and FVKESK. V was trimmed by 6 bases and J by 7 bases, leaving 9 bases between them. The CDR3 contains 11 residues. The CDR3 nucleotides read TGTGCCAGCAGTCCAGGGTTTGGCTACACCTTC. It is translated as CASSPGFGYTF.

The rearrangement joins TRBV9 to TRBJ2-7, with D maybe TRBD2 (6 bases). Trimming took 0 bases from V and 5 from J, leaving 15 bases between them. Germline CDR1 and CDR2: SGDLS and YYNGEE. The CDR3 is 15 amino acids. The CDR3, as DNA: TGTGCCAGCAGCGTAGGGGCTAGCGAAGGGGACGAGCAGTACTTC. It is translated as CASSVGASEGDEQYF.

The rearrangement joins TRBV5-1 to TRBJ1-2; 7 bases map to TRBD1. CDR1 is SGHRS and CDR2 is YFSETQ in the germline V gene. The CDR3 is 14 amino acids. V was clipped by 4 bases and J by 6 bases; unmatched bases: 9. The CDR3 DNA reads as TGCGCCAGCAGCCCTAACAGGGACAGTCATGGCTACACCTTC. Its protein product is CASSPNRDSHGYTF.

Only a few counts were recorded for this clone. The chain employs TRBV28 and TRBJ1-2; D is perhaps TRBD1 (5 bases). The CDR3 has 15 residues. The V and J ends lost 5 bases and 1 base respectively, with 14 bases between them. Germline V gene sequence: CDR1 MDHEN, CDR2 SYDVKM. CDR3 in DNA: TGTGCCAGCAGTCCCCGTGACAGTTTTAACTATGGCTACACCTTC. Protein product: CASSPRDSFNYGYTF.

Relative to its sample, this clone is medium-sized (0.01 to 0.1%). V is TRBV19 and J is TRBJ2-4, with a weak D call TRBD1 (6 bases). This CDR3 is built from 15 residues. CDR1 and CDR2 (germline): LNHDA, SQIVND (reference sequence). Trimming stripped 6 bases from V and 8 bases from J, with 20 bases between. CDR3 coding DNA: TGTGCCAGTAGAGGTCTGGACAGATTAAGTGACATTCAGTACTTC. It yields the protein CASRGLDRLSDIQYF.

The CDR3 sequence is CASSKQGGGCEAFF. CDR3 nucleotide sequence: TGTGCCAGCAGCAAACAAGGGGGGGGGTGCGAAGCTTTCTTT. This chain links TRBV7-2 with TRBJ1-1; perhaps TRBD1 as D (6 bases). Trimming removed 5 bases at V and 8 bases at J, with 18 bases between. Germline V gene lookup returns CDR1 SGHTA and CDR2 FQGNSA. The CDR3 totals 14 residues.

The rearrangement links TRBV7-9 to TRBJ2-1; weak D call: TRBD2 (6 bases). The CDR3 is made up of 16 amino acids. Trimming left V 5 bases short and J 5 bases short, with 19 bases between. Germline loops: CDR1 SEHNR, CDR2 FQNEAQ (reference sequence). CDR3 region: CASSPRSGLTDNEQFF. CDR3 coding DNA: TGTGCCAGCAGCCCAAGGTCAGGACTAACCGACAATGAGCAGTTCTTC.

The gene calls are TRBV20-1 and TRBJ2-3, with D possibly being TRBD2 (5 bases). Germline V gene data show CDR1 as DFQATT and CDR2 as SNEGSKA (reference sequence). This CDR3 is 11 amino acids long. Trimming shortened V by 7 bases and J by 6 bases, and 11 bases separated the two germline ends. The CDR3 DNA reads as TGCAGTGTTTCCAGAGGGGATACGCAGTATTTT. Translating gives CSVSRGDTQYF.

The V call is TRBV28, the J call TRBJ2-3; D is undetermined. V lost 3 bases and J 5 bases, leaving 15 bases between the germline ends. Germline V gene data show CDR1 as MDHEN and CDR2 as SYDVKM. The CDR3 length is 15 residues. The CDR3 loop is CASSFPTRSGDTQYF. The CDR3, as DNA: TGTGCCAGCAGTTTTCCCACCCGCTCGGGAGATACGCAGTATTTT.

V and J are TRBV6-1 and TRBJ2-7, with D unclear. CDR1 is MNHNS and CDR2 is SASEGT in the germline V gene. The length of the CDR3 is 12 residues. Trimming took 0 bases from V and 2 from J, leaving 2 bases between them. The CDR3 sequence is CASSEATYEQYF. The CDR3 DNA is TGTGCCAGCAGTGAAGCTACCTACGAGCAGTACTTC.

J is TRBJ2-7 and V is TRBV5-1; 10 nucleotides align to TRBD1. Germline CDR1 reads SGHRS; CDR2 reads YFSETQ. Trimming took 0 bases from V and 4 from J; bases not matched to a gene: 4. CDR3 size: 15 residues. The CDR3 DNA reads TGCGCCAGCAGCTTGGGGGACAGGGGAGGGTACGAGCAGTACTTC. It is translated as CASSLGDRGGYEQYF.

This clone was counted a few times. The chain couples TRBV7-2 to TRBJ2-7; TRBD1 matches at 7 bases. The V and J ends lost 8 bases and 6 bases, in that order; junction bases with no gene match: 13. This CDR3 region has 14 residues. Germline V lookup: CDR1 SGHTA, CDR2 FQGNSA. CDR3 sequence: CASCLTGPTGEQYF. In DNA, the CDR3 is TGTGCCAGCTGTTTGACAGGGCCGACGGGCGAGCAGTACTTC.

The genes are TRBV7-2 and TRBJ2-7; 7 nucleotides match TRBD1. CDR1 is SGHTA, CDR2 FQGNSA, per germline. The CDR3 is made up of 14 amino acids. V gave up 2 bases and J gave up 2 bases; unmatched junction bases: 3. The CDR3 DNA follows: TGTGCCAGCAGCTTAAGGGGACAGACCTACGAGCAGTACTTC. As protein: CASSLRGQTYEQYF.

The genes are TRBV5-1 and TRBJ2-5; a weak D match, TRBD2 (6 bases). The V and J ends lost 4 bases and 5 bases respectively, with 18 bases between them. The CDR3 extends over 15 amino acids. Germline assignment: CDR1 SGHRS and CDR2 YFSETQ. DNA of the CDR3: TGCGCCAGCAGCCCCTCGGGGGACCCACGGGAGACCCAGTACTTC. It specifies CASSPSGDPRETQYF.

The chain uses TRBV4-2 and TRBJ1-1; TRBD1 might be the D (6 bases). Deletions cut 0 bases from V and 3 bases from J, with 11 bases between. The CDR3 covers 15 residues. Germline CDR1 and CDR2: LGHNA and YNFKEQ. In DNA, the CDR3 is TGTGCCAGCAGCCAAGAAGGTAAGGGGGACACTGAAGCTTTCTTT. Amino acids: CASSQEGKGDTEAFF.

This chain links TRBV10-3 with TRBJ2-5, with a weak D call TRBD2 (5 bases). The CDR3 has 14 residues. CDR1 is ENHRY, CDR2 SYGVKD, per germline. Trimming took 8 bases from V and 2 from J, leaving 15 bases between them. CDR3 in DNA: TGTGCCATCTCCTTACGTAGCGCACAAGAGACCCAGTACTTC. Translation gives CAISLRSAQETQYF.